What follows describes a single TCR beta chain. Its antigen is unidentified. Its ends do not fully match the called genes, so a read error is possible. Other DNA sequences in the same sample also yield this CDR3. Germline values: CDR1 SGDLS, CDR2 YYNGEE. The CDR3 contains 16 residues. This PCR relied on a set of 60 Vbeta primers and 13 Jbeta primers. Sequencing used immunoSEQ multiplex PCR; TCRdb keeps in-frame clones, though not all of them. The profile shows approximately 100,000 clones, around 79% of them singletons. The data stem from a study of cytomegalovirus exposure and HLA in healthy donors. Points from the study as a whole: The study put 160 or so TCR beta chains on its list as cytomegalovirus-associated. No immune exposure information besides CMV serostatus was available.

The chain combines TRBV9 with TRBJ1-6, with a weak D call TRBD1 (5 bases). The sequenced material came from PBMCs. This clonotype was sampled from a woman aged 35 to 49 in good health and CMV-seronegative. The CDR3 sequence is CASSPHPGGRNSPLHF. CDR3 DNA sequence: TGTGCCAGCAGCCCGCACCCCGGGGGTCGGAATTCCCCCCTCCACTTT.